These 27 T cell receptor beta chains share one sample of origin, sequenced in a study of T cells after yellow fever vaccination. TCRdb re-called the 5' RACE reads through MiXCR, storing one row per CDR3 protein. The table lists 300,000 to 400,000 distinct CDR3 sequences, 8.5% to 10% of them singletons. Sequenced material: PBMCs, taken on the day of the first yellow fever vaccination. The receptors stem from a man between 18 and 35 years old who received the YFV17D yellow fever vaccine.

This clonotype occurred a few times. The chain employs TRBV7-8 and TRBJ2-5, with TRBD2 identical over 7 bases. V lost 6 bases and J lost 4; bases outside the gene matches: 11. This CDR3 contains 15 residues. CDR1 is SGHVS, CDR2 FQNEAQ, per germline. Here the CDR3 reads CASSRGKRGRETQYF. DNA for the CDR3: TGTGCCAGCAGTCGCGGAAAGCGGGGAAGAGAGACCCAGTACTTC.

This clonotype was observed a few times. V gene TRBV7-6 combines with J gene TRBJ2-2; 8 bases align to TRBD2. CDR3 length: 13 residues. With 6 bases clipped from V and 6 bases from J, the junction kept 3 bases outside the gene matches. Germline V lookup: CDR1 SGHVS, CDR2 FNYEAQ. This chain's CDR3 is CASSPSGPGELFF. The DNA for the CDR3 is TGTGCCAGCAGTCCTAGCGGGCCCGGGGAGCTGTTTTTT.

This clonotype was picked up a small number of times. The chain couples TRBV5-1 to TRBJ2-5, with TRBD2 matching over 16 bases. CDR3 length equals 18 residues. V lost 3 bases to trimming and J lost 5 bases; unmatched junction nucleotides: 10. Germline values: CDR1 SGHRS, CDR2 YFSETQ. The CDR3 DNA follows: TGCGCCAGCAGCTCCGGGACTAGCGGGGGGGCGTCTGGTGAGACCCAGTACTTC. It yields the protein CASSSGTSGGASGETQYF.

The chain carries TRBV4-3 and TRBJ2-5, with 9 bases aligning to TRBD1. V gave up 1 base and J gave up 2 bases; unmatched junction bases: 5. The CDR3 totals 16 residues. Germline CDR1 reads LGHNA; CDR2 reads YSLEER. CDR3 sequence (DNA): TGCGCCAGCAGCCAAGGGGTTGGACAGGGGCAAGAGACCCAGTACTTC. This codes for CASSQGVGQGQETQYF.

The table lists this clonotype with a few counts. The CDR3 is CATSDARTGETQYF. DNA for the CDR3: TGTGCCACCAGTGACGCCCGGACGGGGGAGACCCAGTACTTC. This rearrangement joins TRBV24-1 to TRBJ2-5, with D possibly being TRBD2 (5 bases). V was trimmed by 4 bases and J by 5 bases, leaving 13 bases between them. The CDR3 runs 14 residues. Germline CDR1 is KGHDR and CDR2 is SFDVKD.

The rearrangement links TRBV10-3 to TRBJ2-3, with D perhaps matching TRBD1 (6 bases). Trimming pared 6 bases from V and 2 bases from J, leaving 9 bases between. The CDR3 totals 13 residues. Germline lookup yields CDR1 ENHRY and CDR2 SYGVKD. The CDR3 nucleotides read TGTGCCATCAGGGCAGGGGACACAGATACGCAGTATTTT. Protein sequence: CAIRAGDTDTQYF.

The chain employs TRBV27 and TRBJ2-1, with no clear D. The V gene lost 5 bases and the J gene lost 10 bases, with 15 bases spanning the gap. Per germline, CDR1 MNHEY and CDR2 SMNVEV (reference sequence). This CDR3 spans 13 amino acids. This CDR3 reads CASSPYNSQEQFF. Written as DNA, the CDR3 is TGTGCCAGCAGTCCGTACAATTCTCAGGAGCAGTTCTTC.

The CDR3 DNA is TGTGCCAGCAGCTTGGTGGGAGAGGGCACAGATACGCAGTATTTT. Protein sequence: CASSLVGEGTDTQYF. V gene TRBV11-2 combines with J gene TRBJ2-3, with TRBD2 as a possible D gene (5 bases). Trimming removed 3 bases at V and 1 base at J, with 11 bases between. CDR1 and CDR2 from the germline V gene are SGHAT and FQNNGV. The CDR3 loop spans 15 amino acids.

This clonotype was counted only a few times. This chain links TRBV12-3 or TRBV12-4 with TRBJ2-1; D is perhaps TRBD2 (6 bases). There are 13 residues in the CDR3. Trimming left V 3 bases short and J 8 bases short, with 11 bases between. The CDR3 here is CASSFGTSYEQFF. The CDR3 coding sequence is TGTGCCAGCAGTTTCGGCACTAGCTATGAGCAGTTCTTC.

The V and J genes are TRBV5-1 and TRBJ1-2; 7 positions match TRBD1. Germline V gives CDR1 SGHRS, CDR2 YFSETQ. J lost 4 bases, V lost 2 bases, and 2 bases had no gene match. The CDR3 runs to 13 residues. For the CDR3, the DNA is TGCGCCAGCAGCTTCGGACAGGTCTATGGCTACACCTTC. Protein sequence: CASSFGQVYGYTF.

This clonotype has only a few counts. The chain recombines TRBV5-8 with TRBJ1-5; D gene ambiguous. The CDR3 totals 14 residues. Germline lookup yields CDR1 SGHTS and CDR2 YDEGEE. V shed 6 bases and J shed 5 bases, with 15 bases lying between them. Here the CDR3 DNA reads TGTGCCAGCAACTCGTGGGCAGAATATCAGCCCCAGCATTTT. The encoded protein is CASNSWAEYQPQHF.

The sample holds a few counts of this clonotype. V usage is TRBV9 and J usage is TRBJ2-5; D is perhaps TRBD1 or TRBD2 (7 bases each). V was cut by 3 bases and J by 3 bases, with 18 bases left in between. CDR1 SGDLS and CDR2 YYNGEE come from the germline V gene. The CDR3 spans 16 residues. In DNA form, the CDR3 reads TGTGCCAGCAGCGATCGACAGGGAGGGTTGGAAGAGACCCAGTACTTC. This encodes CASSDRQGGLEETQYF.

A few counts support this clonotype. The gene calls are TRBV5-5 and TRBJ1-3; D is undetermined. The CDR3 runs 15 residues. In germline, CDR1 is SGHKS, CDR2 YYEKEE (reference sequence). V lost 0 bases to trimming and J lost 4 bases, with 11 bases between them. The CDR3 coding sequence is TGTGCCAGCAGCTTGGATACCGGGTACGGAAACACCATATATTTT. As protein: CASSLDTGYGNTIYF. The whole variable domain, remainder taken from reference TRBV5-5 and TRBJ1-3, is DAGVTQSPTHLIKTRGQQVTLRCSPISGHKSVSWYQQVLGQGPQFIFQYYEKEERGRGNFPDRFSARQFPNYSSELNVNALLLGDSALYLCASSLDTGYGNTIYFGEGSWLTVV.

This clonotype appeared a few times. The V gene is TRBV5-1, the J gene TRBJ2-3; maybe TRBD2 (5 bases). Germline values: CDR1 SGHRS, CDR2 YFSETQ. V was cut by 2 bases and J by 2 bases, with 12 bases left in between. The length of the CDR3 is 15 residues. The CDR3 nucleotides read TGCGCCAGCAGCTTCAGCGCGGAGGTCACAGATACGCAGTATTTT. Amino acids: CASSFSAEVTDTQYF.

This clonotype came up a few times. The CDR3 nucleotides read TGCAGTGCCCAAGAGGACAGGGAAGATACGCAGTATTTT. Residues: CSAQEDREDTQYF. The chain uses TRBV20-1 and TRBJ2-3, with 8 bases lining up with TRBD1. Germline CDR1 DFQATT, CDR2 SNEGSKA (reference sequence). This CDR3 has 13 residues. V was clipped by 6 bases and J by 5 bases; unmatched bases: 7.

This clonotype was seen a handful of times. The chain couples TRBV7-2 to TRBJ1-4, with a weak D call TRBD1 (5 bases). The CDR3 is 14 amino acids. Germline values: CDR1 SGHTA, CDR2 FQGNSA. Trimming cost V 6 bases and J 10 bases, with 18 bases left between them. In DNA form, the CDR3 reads TGTGCCAGCAGTAGTGGGGCAGTTGGCCGAAAACTGTTTTTT. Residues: CASSSGAVGRKLFF.

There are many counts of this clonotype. CDR3 sequence: CASSLEVYSNQPQHF. The DNA for the CDR3 is TGTGCCAGCAGCTTGGAAGTTTATAGCAATCAGCCCCAGCATTTT. The J gene is TRBJ1-5, the V gene TRBV7-2; D is undetermined. The CDR3 spans 15 residues. The V end lost 3 bases, the J end lost 0 bases, and 9 bases lay between the germline ends. CDR1 SGHTA and CDR2 FQGNSA come from the germline V gene.

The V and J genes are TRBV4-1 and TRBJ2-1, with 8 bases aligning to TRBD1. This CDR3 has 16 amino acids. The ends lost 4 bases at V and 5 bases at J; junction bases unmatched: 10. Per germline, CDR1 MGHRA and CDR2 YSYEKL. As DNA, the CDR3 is TGCGCCAGCAGCCGCGAAGGGACAGGTGCGGACAATGAGCAGTTCTTC. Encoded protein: CASSREGTGADNEQFF.

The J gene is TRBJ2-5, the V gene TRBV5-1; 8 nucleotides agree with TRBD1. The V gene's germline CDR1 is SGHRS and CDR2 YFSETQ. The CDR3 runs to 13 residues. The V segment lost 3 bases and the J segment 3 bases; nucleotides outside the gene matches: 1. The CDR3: CASSWDRKETQYF. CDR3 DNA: TGCGCCAGCAGCTGGGACAGGAAAGAGACCCAGTACTTC.

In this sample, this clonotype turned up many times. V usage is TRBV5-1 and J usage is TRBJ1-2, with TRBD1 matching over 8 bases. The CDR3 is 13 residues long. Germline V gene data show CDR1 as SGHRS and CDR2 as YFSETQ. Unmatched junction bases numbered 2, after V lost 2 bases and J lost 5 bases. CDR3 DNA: TGCGCCAGCAGCTTTGGACAGGGTTATGGCTACACCTTC. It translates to CASSFGQGYGYTF.

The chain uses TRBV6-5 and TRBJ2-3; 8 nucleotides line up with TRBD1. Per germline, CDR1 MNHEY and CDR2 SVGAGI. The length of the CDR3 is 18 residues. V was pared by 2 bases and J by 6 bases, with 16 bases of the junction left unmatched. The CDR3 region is CASSYHPPARGRSDTQYF. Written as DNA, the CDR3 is TGTGCCAGCAGTTACCACCCCCCGGCCAGGGGGCGATCCGATACGCAGTATTTT.

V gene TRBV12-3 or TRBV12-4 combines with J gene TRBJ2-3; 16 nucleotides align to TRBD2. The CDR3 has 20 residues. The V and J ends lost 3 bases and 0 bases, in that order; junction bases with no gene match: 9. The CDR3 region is CASSFPGLAGGGFSTDTQYF. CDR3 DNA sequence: TGTGCCAGCAGTTTCCCGGGACTAGCGGGGGGGGGGTTTAGCACAGATACGCAGTATTTT.

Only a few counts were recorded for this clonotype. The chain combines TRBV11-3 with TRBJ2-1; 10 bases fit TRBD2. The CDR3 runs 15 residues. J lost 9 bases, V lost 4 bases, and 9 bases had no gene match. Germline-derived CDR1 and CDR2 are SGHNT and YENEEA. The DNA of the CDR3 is TGTGCCAGCAGCTCATCTAGCGGGGGTTGGAGTGAGCAGTTCTTC. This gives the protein CASSSSSGGWSEQFF.

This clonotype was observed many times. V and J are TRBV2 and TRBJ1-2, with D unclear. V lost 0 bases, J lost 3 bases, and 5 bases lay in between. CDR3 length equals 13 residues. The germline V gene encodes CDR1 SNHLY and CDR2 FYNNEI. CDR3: CASSEAGYYGYTF. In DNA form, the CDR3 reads TGTGCCAGCAGTGAAGCAGGGTACTATGGCTACACCTTC. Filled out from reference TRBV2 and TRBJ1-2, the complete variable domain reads EPEVTQTPSHQVTQMGQEVILRCVPISNHLYFYWYRQILGQKVEFLVSFYNNEISEKSEIFDDQFSVERPDGSNFTLKIRSTKLEDSAMYFCASSEAGYYGYTFGSGTRLTVV.

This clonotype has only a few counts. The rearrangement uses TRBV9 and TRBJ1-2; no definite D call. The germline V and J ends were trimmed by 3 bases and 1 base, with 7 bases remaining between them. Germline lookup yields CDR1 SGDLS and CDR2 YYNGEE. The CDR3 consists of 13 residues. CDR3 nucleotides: TGTGCCAGCAGCGGTATCTATAACTATGGCTACACCTTC. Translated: CASSGIYNYGYTF.

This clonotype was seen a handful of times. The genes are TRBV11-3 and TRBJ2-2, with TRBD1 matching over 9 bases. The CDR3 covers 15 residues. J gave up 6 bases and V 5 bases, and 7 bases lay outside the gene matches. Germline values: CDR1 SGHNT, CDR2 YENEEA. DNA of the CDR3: TGTGCCAGCAGCCTAGGACAGGGGTTGCCCGGGGAGCTGTTTTTT. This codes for CASSLGQGLPGELFF.

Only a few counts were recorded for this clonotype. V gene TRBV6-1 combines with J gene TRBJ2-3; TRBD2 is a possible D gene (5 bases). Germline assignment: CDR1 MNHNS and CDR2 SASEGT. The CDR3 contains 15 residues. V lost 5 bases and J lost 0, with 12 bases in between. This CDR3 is CASSPLGLSTDTQYF. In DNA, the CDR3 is TGTGCCAGCAGTCCATTAGGACTCAGCACAGATACGCAGTATTTT.